The 25 T cell receptor beta chains reported below all come from one sample, sequenced in a study of blood T cell repertoires in COVID-19. The table came from immunoSEQ multiplex PCR; TCRdb's copy has only in-frame clones and leaves some out. The sample lists around 310,000 clones, around 90% occurring once. Sequencing was done on a sample of peripheral blood. The receptors were sampled from a woman aged 40-49 years with COVID-19, enrolled during active disease.

The chain joins TRBV5-1 to TRBJ1-2; the D gene is possibly TRBD1 (5 bases). The CDR3 spans 13 residues. Per the germline V gene, CDR1 is SGHRS and CDR2 is YFSETQ. V was trimmed by 4 bases and J by 7 bases, leaving 14 bases between them. Written as DNA, the CDR3 is TGCGCCAGCAGCCCGCAGGGTGGTGCTGGCTACACCTTC. Amino acid sequence: CASSPQGGAGYTF.

V gene TRBV9 combines with J gene TRBJ2-5, with D possibly TRBD1 on 5 matching bases. Germline CDR1 SGDLS, CDR2 YYNGEE. V gave up 0 bases and J gave up 0 bases, with 15 bases separating them. CDR3 length: 17 amino acids. The CDR3 DNA reads as TGTGCCAGCAGCGTAGGGCTGGGCCGACAGTACCAAGAGACCCAGTACTTC. As protein: CASSVGLGRQYQETQYF.

The chain combines TRBV19 with TRBJ1-1, with 7 nucleotides matching TRBD1. Trimming took 5 bases from V and 0 from J; bases not matched to a gene: 6. The germline CDR1 and CDR2 sequences are LNHDA and SQIVND (reference sequence). The CDR3 totals 15 residues. This chain's CDR3 is CASSQNRGMNTEAFF. The CDR3 nucleotides read TGTGCCAGTAGTCAGAACAGGGGAATGAACACTGAAGCTTTCTTT.

The rearrangement links TRBV12-3 or TRBV12-4 to TRBJ2-1, with D unresolved. V gave up 4 bases and J gave up 8 bases, with 12 bases separating them. The CDR3 has 13 amino acids. The CDR3 region has the DNA TGTGCCAGCAGTTCCCACAGAGAGTATGAGCAGTTCTTC. Amino acid sequence: CASSSHREYEQFF.

The chain uses TRBV11-3 and TRBJ1-1; D remains unclear. V shed 5 bases and J shed 1 base, with 8 bases lying between them. CDR1 SGHNT and CDR2 YENEEA come from the germline V gene. This CDR3 comprises 13 residues. CDR3 sequence: CASSLEENTEAFF. CDR3 in DNA: TGTGCCAGCAGCCTCGAGGAGAACACTGAAGCTTTCTTT.

The rearrangement uses TRBV6-5 and TRBJ2-3; no clear D gene. There are 13 residues in the CDR3. Germline lookup yields CDR1 MNHEY and CDR2 SVGAGI. Between the trimmed V and J ends, which lost 5 bases and 6 bases, there was a span of 12 bases. CDR3 DNA sequence: TGTGCCAGCAGTACGGTCGTTCGGGATACGCAGTATTTT. Translation gives CASSTVVRDTQYF.

CDR3 DNA: TGTGCCAGCAGTTACAGGGGGGGACCCTCCTACAATGAGCAGTTCTTC. Encoded protein: CASSYRGGPSYNEQFF. The rearrangement joins TRBV7-8 to TRBJ2-1; a possible D gene is TRBD1 (8 bases). Per germline, CDR1 SGHVS and CDR2 FQNEAQ. The CDR3 covers 16 residues. V was cut by 6 bases and J by 0 bases, with 15 bases left in between.

The chain joins TRBV11-3 to TRBJ2-1; TRBD2 matches 10 bases. Unmatched junction bases numbered 15, after V lost 2 bases and J lost 8 bases. The CDR3 is 18 amino acids. The germline CDR1 and CDR2 sequences are SGHNT and YENEEA. This CDR3 is CASSLLAGVGEKDHEQFF. The DNA for the CDR3 is TGTGCCAGCAGCTTACTAGCGGGAGTCGGGGAAAAGGACCATGAGCAGTTCTTC.

CDR3 region: CASRGGRGNQPQHF. CDR3 coding DNA: TGCGCCAGCCGAGGGGGCCGTGGCAATCAGCCCCAGCATTTT. The V and J genes are TRBV10-2 and TRBJ1-5; 7 bases are shared with TRBD1. The V gene's germline CDR1 is WSHSY and CDR2 SAAADI. This CDR3 spans 14 amino acids. J was trimmed by 2 bases and V by 8 bases; bases with no gene match: 6.

A word on this clone: A read error may produce the germline difference seen at one junction end. This chain uses TRBV7-7 with TRBJ2-6; possibly TRBD1 for D (5 bases). The CDR3 has 17 amino acids. CDR1 and CDR2 from the germline V gene are SSHAT and FNYEAQ (reference sequence). CDR3 nucleotide sequence: TGTGCTAGCAGCTTAGGGGCAGGTCTTTCTGGGGCCAACGTCCTGACTTTC. This sequence encodes CASSLGAGLSGANVLTF.

A single count supports this clone. The V and J genes are TRBV9 and TRBJ1-1; D is perhaps TRBD1 (6 bases). The V and J ends lost 0 bases and 6 bases respectively, with 18 bases between them. CDR1 is SGDLS and CDR2 is YYNGEE in the germline V gene. The CDR3 contains 16 residues. CDR3 nucleotide sequence: TGTGCCAGCAGCGTAGGGAATCCAGGGGATGTGCCTGAAGCTTTCTTT. It specifies CASSVGNPGDVPEAFF.

The gene calls are TRBV7-9 and TRBJ2-1; D is ambiguous. CDR3 length equals 12 residues. V was clipped by 5 bases and J by 4 bases, with 6 bases between them. Germline loops: CDR1 SEHNR, CDR2 FQNEAQ (reference sequence). The CDR3 DNA sequence: TGTGCCAGCAGCCTACTGTACAATGAGCAGTTCTTC. Protein sequence: CASSLLYNEQFF.

The chain is built from TRBV7-9 and TRBJ2-7; 10 bases map to TRBD2. Germline V gene data show CDR1 as SEHNR and CDR2 as FQNEAQ (reference sequence). V lost 5 bases and J lost 4; bases outside the gene matches: 8. The CDR3 is 15 residues long. CDR3 DNA: TGTGCCAGCAGCCCCGGGCCTAGCGGGAGTTACGAGCAGTACTTC. Its protein is CASSPGPSGSYEQYF.

The J gene is TRBJ2-5, the V gene TRBV7-9; D not certain. The CDR3 runs to 11 residues. CDR1 and CDR2 (germline): SEHNR, FQNEAQ (reference sequence). Trimming pared 7 bases from V and 3 bases from J, leaving 6 bases between. The CDR3, as DNA: TGTGCCAGCACATCCGAAGAGACCCAGTACTTC. The encoded protein is CASTSEETQYF.

J is TRBJ1-1 and V is TRBV11-2; D remains ambiguous. The CDR3 loop spans 15 amino acids. V was clipped by 1 base and J by 0 bases, with 9 bases between them. Germline CDR1 is SGHAT and CDR2 is FQNNGV. CDR3 bases: TGTGCCAGCAGCTTAGTCCGATCAGTGAACACTGAAGCTTTCTTT. It codes for CASSLVRSVNTEAFF.

The chain carries TRBV28 and TRBJ2-4; maybe TRBD2 (6 bases). Germline CDR1 is MDHEN and CDR2 is SYDVKM. The CDR3 length is 15 residues. V was pared by 0 bases and J by 7 bases, with 13 bases between. As DNA, the CDR3 is TGTGCCAGCAGTTTATGGCGGGGTGTAGAGAACATTCAGTACTTC. This translates into CASSLWRGVENIQYF. The full variable domain, in which reference TRBV28 and TRBJ2-4 provide the parts outside the CDR3, is DVKVTQSSRYLVKRTGEKVFLECVQDMDHENMFWYRQDPGLGLRLIYFSYDVKMKEKGDIPEGYSVSREKKERFSLILESASTNQTSMYLCASSLWRGVENIQYFGAGTRLSVL.

J is TRBJ1-2 and V is TRBV9; 7 nucleotides line up with TRBD1. Germline assignment: CDR1 SGDLS and CDR2 YYNGEE. The V gene end was trimmed by 2 bases and the J gene end by 7 bases; junction bases not matched to a gene: 8. The CDR3 is 14 residues long. The CDR3 nucleotides are TGTGCCAGCAGCGTTCGACAGGGTATTTCTGGCTACACCTTC. Translating gives CASSVRQGISGYTF.

The chain employs TRBV19 and TRBJ1-5; 9 bases agree with TRBD1. CDR3 length: 15 residues. V was pared by 5 bases and J by 4 bases, with 6 bases of the junction left unmatched. CDR1 is LNHDA and CDR2 is SQIVND in the germline V gene (reference sequence). The CDR3: CASSFPGTGNQPQHF. For the CDR3, the DNA is TGTGCCAGTAGTTTCCCCGGGACAGGGAATCAGCCCCAGCATTTT.

The genes are TRBV19 and TRBJ1-1, with D unclear. The V end lost 5 bases, the J end lost 6 bases, and 19 bases lay between the germline ends. Germline CDR1 is LNHDA and CDR2 is SQIVND (reference sequence). The length of the CDR3 is 15 residues. CDR3 coding DNA: TGTGCCAGTAGTCCTCGGACCCAGTCGAGGGCTGAAGCTTTCTTT. Its protein is CASSPRTQSRAEAFF.

The genes are TRBV6-4 and TRBJ1-6; D is possibly TRBD1 (5 bases). Trimming stripped 2 bases from V and 9 bases from J, with 14 bases between. The CDR3 length is 15 residues. Germline V gives CDR1 MRHNA, CDR2 SNTAGT. CDR3 protein: CASSDRGGASSPLHF. The CDR3, as DNA: TGTGCCAGCAGTGACCGGGGGGGAGCGTCTTCACCCCTCCACTTT.

J is TRBJ1-2 and V is TRBV28; 10 positions agree with TRBD1. The trim removed 2 bases at V and 7 bases at J, leaving 7 bases unmatched. In germline, CDR1 is MDHEN, CDR2 SYDVKM. The CDR3 is 15 amino acids. CDR3 DNA sequence: TGTGCCAGCAGTTTAGGGGACAGGGGTGTATTTGGCTACACCTTC. Protein product: CASSLGDRGVFGYTF.

J is TRBJ1-6 and V is TRBV14, with 7 bases that match TRBD1. The CDR3 runs to 15 residues. Germline CDR1 and CDR2: SGHDN and FVKESK. Trimming removed 4 bases from V and 9 bases from J; junction bases left unmatched: 9. CDR3 in amino acids: CASSPRTGWGSPLHF. The CDR3 nucleotides are TGTGCCAGCAGCCCTCGGACAGGCTGGGGTTCACCCCTCCACTTT.

The chain recombines TRBV2 with TRBJ1-4; D unresolved. Looked up from germline, CDR1 is SNHLY and CDR2 is FYNNEI. V was shortened by 5 bases and J by 6 bases, with 10 bases between the two germline ends. The CDR3 extends over 13 amino acids. CDR3 sequence (DNA): TGTGCCAGCAGTACCGAGCCCTATGAAAAACTGTTTTTT. This gives the protein CASSTEPYEKLFF.

The rearrangement uses TRBV4-1 and TRBJ1-1; 8 positions match TRBD1. In germline, CDR1 is MGHRA, CDR2 YSYEKL. The CDR3 runs 16 residues. V was pared by 0 bases and J by 5 bases, with 8 bases of the junction left unmatched. CDR3 sequence (DNA): TGCGCCAGCAGCCAAGAGACGCAGGGGGCCTGGACTGAAGCTTTCTTT. Amino acid sequence: CASSQETQGAWTEAFF.

DNA of the CDR3: TGTGCCAGCAGCCAAGATCAGGCCGGCGCCCAGCATTTT. Protein sequence: CASSQDQAGAQHF. The chain links TRBV14 to TRBJ1-5, with no clear D. The CDR3 consists of 13 residues. V was clipped by 0 bases and J by 11 bases, with 11 bases between them. The germline gives CDR1 SGHDN, CDR2 FVKESK. Filled out from reference TRBV14 and TRBJ1-5, the complete variable domain reads EAGVTQFPSHSVIEKGQTVTLRCDPISGHDNLYWYRRVMGKEIKFLLHFVKESKQDESGMPNNRFLAERTGGTYSTLKVQPAELEDSGVYFCASSQDQAGAQHFGDGTRLSIL.